This T cell receptor beta chain stems from a study of somatic reversion in DOCK8 deficiency (dated by TCRdb to between 2020 and 2021). About the full investigation: The study compared the T cell receptor beta repertoires of three groups: DOCK8-deficient patients, DOCK8-revertant patients and healthy volunteers. The study investigated how somatic reversion of pathogenic DOCK8 variants alters lymphocyte differentiation and function in DOCK8 deficiency. DOCK8-deficient patients in the study had been reported previously. Broader findings and caveats from the paper: The methods did not specify, sample by sample, whether the source material for each sample was whole blood or PBMCs.

Library method: multiplex PCR. Using EuroClonality-NGS primers, the TRB libraries were generated through a one-step amplicon PCR run on approximately 93 ng genomic DNA. Sequencing of the TRB amplicons was done on Illumina MiSeq instruments using 2 x 250 bp version 2 chemistry. The authors' pipeline ran thus. Primary TRB sequence analysis and V(D)J annotation were performed with IMGT/HighV-QUEST. Repertoire diversity and composition were evaluated with VDJtools after nonfunctional clones were removed and downsampling was applied for comparisons between samples. TCRdb reworked the public reads: Q25 trimming with fastp, MiXCR clone assembly, productive beta chains retained. Rows merge per CDR3 protein into single entries with the most common DNA and genes. TCRdb's processing, not the study's, gives the V and J calls here. The sample table holds some 4,100 distinct CDR3 sequences, of which about 25% were seen once. Of the sample, approximately 8.5% falls within the top ten clones.

The healthy control blood was obtained from volunteer donors, who were supplied by blood services in Australia and France. Genomic DNA for TCR repertoire analysis was extracted from either whole blood samples or PBMCs. The CDR3 runs 15 amino acids, cysteine and phenylalanine included. Kept here is only the CDR3 DNA, which spans 45 bases and is read in frame from base 1. Deletion took 4 bases off V and 8 bases off J, with a span of 18 bases between the germline ends. From a lookup of the germline V gene, CDR1 and CDR2 are SGHRS and YFSETQ. In its sample, this clonotype was seen a few times. The clone's antigen remains unknown. The sample holds no much larger clone one base away, and base qualities are not on file.

The chain was built from TRBV5-1 and TRBJ1-4; the D region possibly corresponds to TRBD1 (6 bases align). The sequenced sample was peripheral blood. This sequence was found in a human donor in good health. In nucleotide form, the sequence is TGCGCCAGCAGCCCAGGGGACATGAAAGAAGAAAAACTGTTTTTT. This encodes CASSPGDMKEEKLFF.